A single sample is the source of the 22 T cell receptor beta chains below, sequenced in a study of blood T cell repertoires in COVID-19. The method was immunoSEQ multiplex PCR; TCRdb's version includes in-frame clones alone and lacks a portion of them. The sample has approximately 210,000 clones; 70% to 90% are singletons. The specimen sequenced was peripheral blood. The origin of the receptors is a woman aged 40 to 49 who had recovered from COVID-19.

The chain's CDR3 is CASSQDAGARGYTF. Here the CDR3 DNA reads TGTGCCAGCAGCCAAGATGCGGGGGCGCGGGGCTACACCTTC. The chain links TRBV4-2 to TRBJ1-2, with D possibly matching TRBD1 (6 bases). In germline, CDR1 is LGHNA, CDR2 YNFKEQ. CDR3 length: 14 amino acids. V lost 0 bases, J lost 8 bases, and 13 bases lay in between.

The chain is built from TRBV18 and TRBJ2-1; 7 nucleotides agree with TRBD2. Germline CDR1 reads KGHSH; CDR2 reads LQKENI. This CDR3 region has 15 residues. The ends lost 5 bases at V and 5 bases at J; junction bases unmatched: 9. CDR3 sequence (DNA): TGTGCCAGCTCAACAACTAGCGTTGCCGACAATGAGCAGTTCTTC. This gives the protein CASSTTSVADNEQFF.

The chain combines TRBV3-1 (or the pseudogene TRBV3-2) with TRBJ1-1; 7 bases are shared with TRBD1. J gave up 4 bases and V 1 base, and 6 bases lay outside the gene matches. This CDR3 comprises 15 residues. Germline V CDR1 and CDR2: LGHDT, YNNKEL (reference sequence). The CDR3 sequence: CASSQAYRGPTEAFF. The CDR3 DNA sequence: TGTGCCAGCAGCCAAGCATACAGGGGCCCCACTGAAGCTTTCTTT.

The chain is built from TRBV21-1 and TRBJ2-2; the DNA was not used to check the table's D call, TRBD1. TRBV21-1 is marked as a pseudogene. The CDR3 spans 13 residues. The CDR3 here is CASSWTDTGELFF. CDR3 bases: TGTGCCAGCAGCTGGACAGACACCGGGGAGCTGTTTTTT.

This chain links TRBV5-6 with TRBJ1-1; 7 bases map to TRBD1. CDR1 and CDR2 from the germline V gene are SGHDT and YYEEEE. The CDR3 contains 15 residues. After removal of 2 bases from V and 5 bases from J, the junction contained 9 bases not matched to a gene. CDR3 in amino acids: CASSFYHRGRTEAFF. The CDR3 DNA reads TGTGCCAGCAGCTTCTACCACAGGGGAAGGACTGAAGCTTTCTTT. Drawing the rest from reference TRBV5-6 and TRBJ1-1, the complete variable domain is DAGVTQSPTHLIKTRGQQVTLRCSPKSGHDTVSWYQQALGQGPQFIFQYYEEEERQRGNFPDRFSGHQFPNYSSELNVNALLLGDSALYLCASSFYHRGRTEAFFGQGTRLTVV.

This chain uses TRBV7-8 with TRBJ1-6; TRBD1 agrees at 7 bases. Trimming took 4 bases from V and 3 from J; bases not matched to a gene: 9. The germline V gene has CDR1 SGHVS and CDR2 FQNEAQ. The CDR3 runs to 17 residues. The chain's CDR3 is CASSSRGTAIYNSPLHF. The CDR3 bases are TGTGCCAGCAGCTCACGGGGGACAGCTATCTATAATTCACCCCTCCACTTT.

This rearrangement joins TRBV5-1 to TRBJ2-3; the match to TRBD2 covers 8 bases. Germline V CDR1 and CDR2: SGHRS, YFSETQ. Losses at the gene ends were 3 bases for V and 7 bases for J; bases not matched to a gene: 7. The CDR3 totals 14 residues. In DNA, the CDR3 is TGCGCCAGCAGCTCCAGCGGGAGCGGGTATACGCAGTATTTT. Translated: CASSSSGSGYTQYF.

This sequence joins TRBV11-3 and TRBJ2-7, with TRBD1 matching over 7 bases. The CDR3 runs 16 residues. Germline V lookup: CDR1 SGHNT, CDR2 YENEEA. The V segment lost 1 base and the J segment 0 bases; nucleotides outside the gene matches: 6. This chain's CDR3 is CASSLVMGQSSYEQYF. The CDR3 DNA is TGTGCCAGCAGCTTAGTTATGGGACAGAGCTCCTACGAGCAGTACTTC.

CDR3 sequence reads: CASSLTTPYNEQFF. The CDR3 nucleotides read TGTGCCAGTAGTTTAACGACACCTTACAATGAGCAGTTCTTC. The rearrangement uses TRBV19 and TRBJ2-1; D is ambiguous. Trimming took 5 bases from V and 4 from J, leaving 12 bases between them. CDR1 and CDR2 (germline): LNHDA, SQIVND (reference sequence). The CDR3 contains 14 residues.

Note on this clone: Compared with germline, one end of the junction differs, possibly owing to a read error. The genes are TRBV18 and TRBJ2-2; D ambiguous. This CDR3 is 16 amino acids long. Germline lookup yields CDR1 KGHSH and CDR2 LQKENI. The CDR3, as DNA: TGTGCCAGCTCTCCACCCACCAACCGCGACACCGGGGAGCTGTTTTTT. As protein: CASSPPTNRDTGELFF.

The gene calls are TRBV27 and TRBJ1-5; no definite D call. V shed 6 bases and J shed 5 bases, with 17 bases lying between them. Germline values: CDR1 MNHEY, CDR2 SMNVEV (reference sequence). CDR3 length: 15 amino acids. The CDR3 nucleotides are TGTGCCAGCAGCTCCGGACGGGATGGTCATCAGCCCCAGCATTTT. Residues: CASSSGRDGHQPQHF.

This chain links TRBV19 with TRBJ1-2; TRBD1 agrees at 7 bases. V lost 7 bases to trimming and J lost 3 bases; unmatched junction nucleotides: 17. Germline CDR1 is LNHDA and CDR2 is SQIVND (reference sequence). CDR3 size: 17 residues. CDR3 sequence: CASTNLLTRQGDYGYTF. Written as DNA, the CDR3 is TGTGCCAGTACCAATCTCCTTACTCGACAGGGCGACTATGGCTACACCTTC.

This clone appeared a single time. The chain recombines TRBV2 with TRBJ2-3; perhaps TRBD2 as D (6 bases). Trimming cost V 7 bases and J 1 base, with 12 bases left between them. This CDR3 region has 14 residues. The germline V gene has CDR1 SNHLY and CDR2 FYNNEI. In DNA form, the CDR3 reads TGTGCCAGCACCCGGGACTTAGGCACAGATACGCAGTATTTT. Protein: CASTRDLGTDTQYF.

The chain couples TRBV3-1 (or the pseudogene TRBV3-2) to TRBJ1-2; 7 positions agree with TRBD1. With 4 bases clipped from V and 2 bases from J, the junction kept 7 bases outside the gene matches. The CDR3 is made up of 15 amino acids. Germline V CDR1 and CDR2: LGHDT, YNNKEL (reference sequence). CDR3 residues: CASSPLLRGNYGYTF. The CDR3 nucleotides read TGTGCCAGCAGCCCACTCCTCAGGGGGAACTATGGCTACACCTTC.

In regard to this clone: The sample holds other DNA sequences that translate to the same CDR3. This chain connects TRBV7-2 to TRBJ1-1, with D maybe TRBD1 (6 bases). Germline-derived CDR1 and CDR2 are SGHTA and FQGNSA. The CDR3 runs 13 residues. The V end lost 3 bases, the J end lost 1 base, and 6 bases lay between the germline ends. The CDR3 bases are TGTGCCAGCAGCTTGGGACAGAACACTGAAGCTTTCTTT. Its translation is CASSLGQNTEAFF.

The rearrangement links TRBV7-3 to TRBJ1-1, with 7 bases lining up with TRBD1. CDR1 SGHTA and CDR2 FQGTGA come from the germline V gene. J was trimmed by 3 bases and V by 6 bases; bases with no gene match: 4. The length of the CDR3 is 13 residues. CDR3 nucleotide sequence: TGTGCCAGCAGTCGTCAGGGGGACACTGAAGCTTTCTTT. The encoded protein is CASSRQGDTEAFF.

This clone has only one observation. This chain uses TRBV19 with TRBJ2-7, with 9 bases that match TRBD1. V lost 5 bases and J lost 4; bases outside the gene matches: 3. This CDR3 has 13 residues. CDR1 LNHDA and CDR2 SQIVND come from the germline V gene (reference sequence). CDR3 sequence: CASSHRGQYEQYF. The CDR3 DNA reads TGTGCCAGTAGTCACAGGGGGCAATACGAGCAGTACTTC.

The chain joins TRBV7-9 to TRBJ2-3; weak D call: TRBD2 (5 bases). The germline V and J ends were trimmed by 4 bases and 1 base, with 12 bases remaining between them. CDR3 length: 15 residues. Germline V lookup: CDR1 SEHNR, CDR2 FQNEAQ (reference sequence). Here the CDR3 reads CASSSRLEGTDTQYF. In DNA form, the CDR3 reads TGTGCCAGCAGCTCCCGACTGGAGGGCACAGATACGCAGTATTTT.

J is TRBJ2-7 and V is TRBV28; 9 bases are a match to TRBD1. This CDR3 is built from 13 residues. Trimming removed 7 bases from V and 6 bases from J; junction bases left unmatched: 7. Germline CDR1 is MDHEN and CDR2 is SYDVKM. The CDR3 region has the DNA TGTGCCAGCACCAGGACAGGGGCGGGCGAGCAGTACTTC. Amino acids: CASTRTGAGEQYF.

CDR3 protein: CASRDTGWTGELFF. The DNA for the CDR3 is TGTGCCAGTAGGGACACAGGGTGGACCGGGGAGCTGTTTTTT. The V call is TRBV19, the J call TRBJ2-2; tentative D call: TRBD1 (6 bases). Germline V lookup: CDR1 LNHDA, CDR2 SQIVND (reference sequence). V lost 6 bases to trimming and J lost 5 bases, with 13 bases between them. This CDR3 comprises 14 residues.

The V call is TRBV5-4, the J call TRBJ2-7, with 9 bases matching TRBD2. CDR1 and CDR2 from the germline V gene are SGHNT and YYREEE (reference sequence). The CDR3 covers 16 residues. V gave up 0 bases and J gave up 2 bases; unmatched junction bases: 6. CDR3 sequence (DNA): TGTGCCAGCAGCTTGGCCGGGGCTAGCGGGACCTACGAGCAGTACTTC. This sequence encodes CASSLAGASGTYEQYF.

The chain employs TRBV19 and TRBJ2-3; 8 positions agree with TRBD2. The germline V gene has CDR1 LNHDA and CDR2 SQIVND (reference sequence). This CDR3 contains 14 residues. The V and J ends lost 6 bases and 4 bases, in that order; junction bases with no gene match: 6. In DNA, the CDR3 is TGTGCCAGTAGCCAACTAGCGGAGGCAGATACGCAGTATTTT. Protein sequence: CASSQLAEADTQYF.